Below, 22 T cell receptor beta chains from the same sample are listed, as sequenced in a study of identifying expanded T cells in peripheral blood. Measured with immunoSEQ multiplex PCR; TCRdb has only the in-frame clones, and not every one. Counted here are tens of thousands of clones, roughly 84% occurring once; the ten biggest clones make up 15% to 20%. Input material: blood. The receptors originated from a person aged 18 to 70 in good health.

V and J are TRBV11-2 and TRBJ2-5; D is perhaps TRBD2 (6 bases). Trimming shortened V by 5 bases and J by 5 bases, and 12 bases separated the two germline ends. CDR1 SGHAT and CDR2 FQNNGV come from the germline V gene. There are 13 residues in the CDR3. CDR3 amino acids: CASSGRGAETQYF. The CDR3 DNA reads as TGTGCCAGCAGCGGGCGCGGGGCGGAGACCCAGTACTTC.

V and J are TRBV6-5 and TRBJ1-2; D gene unclear. This CDR3 has 16 amino acids. Germline V gene data show CDR1 as MNHEY and CDR2 as SVGAGI. Trimming took off 0 bases at V and 2 bases at J, with 13 bases between the two ends. This chain's CDR3 is CASSYSGGGTNYGYTF. CDR3 coding DNA: TGTGCCAGCAGTTACTCCGGAGGAGGTACGAACTATGGCTACACCTTC.

V and J are TRBV27 and TRBJ1-5; 8 bases agree with TRBD1. J was trimmed by 3 bases and V by 4 bases; bases with no gene match: 14. In germline, CDR1 is MNHEY, CDR2 SMNVEV (reference sequence). CDR3 length: 18 residues. CDR3 in DNA: TGTGCCAGCAGTTCAGGGACAGGAATAAGAGCGGACAATCAGCCCCAGCATTTT. This encodes CASSSGTGIRADNQPQHF.

The V gene is TRBV5-1, the J gene TRBJ2-7; D is possibly TRBD2 (6 bases). V was trimmed by 0 bases and J by 2 bases, leaving 15 bases between them. The germline gives CDR1 SGHRS, CDR2 YFSETQ. The CDR3 runs 16 residues. CDR3 loop: CASSLGVGDFAYEQYF. CDR3 DNA: TGCGCCAGCAGCTTGGGAGTCGGGGACTTCGCCTACGAGCAGTACTTC.

The CDR3 is CASSSVQGLRNIQYF. DNA for the CDR3: TGTGCCAGCAGTTCCGTACAGGGGTTAAGGAACATTCAGTACTTC. The V gene is TRBV27, the J gene TRBJ2-4; 7 bases fit TRBD1. V lost 4 bases and J lost 7; bases outside the gene matches: 10. The CDR3 loop spans 15 amino acids. CDR1 is MNHEY, CDR2 SMNVEV, per germline (reference sequence).

In nucleotides, the CDR3 is TGTGCCATCAGTGAAACAGGAGGGCCAGAAGAGACCCAGTACTTC. Residues: CAISETGGPEETQYF. The genes are TRBV10-3 and TRBJ2-5; D perhaps matches TRBD2 (6 bases). The CDR3 length is 15 residues. Germline V CDR1 and CDR2: ENHRY, SYGVKD. The germline V and J ends were trimmed by 3 bases and 3 bases, with 14 bases remaining between them.

The chain employs TRBV29-1 and TRBJ2-5, with D hard to call. Trimming removed 6 bases from V and 0 bases from J, with 23 bases in between. CDR1 and CDR2 (germline): SQVTM, ANQGSEA. The CDR3 is made up of 17 amino acids. CDR3 sequence: CSVLLIPGPRYQETQYF. The CDR3 DNA is TGCAGCGTCCTACTAATCCCCGGTCCTAGGTACCAAGAGACCCAGTACTTC. The whole variable domain, filled in from reference TRBV29-1 and TRBJ2-5, reads SAVISQKPSRDICQRGTSLTIQCQVDSQVTMMFWYRQQPGQSLTLIATANQGSEATYESGFVIDKFPISRPNLTFSTLTVSNMSPEDSSIYLCSVLLIPGPRYQETQYFGPGTRLLVL.

The genes are TRBV9 and TRBJ2-5; D unclear. The CDR3 spans 13 residues. Trimming stripped 0 bases from V and 7 bases from J, with 10 bases between. Germline loops: CDR1 SGDLS, CDR2 YYNGEE. CDR3: CASSVVTSATQYF. The DNA of the CDR3 is TGTGCCAGCAGCGTAGTGACATCGGCGACCCAGTACTTC. The entire variable domain, with the rest obtained from reference TRBV9 and TRBJ2-5, is as follows: DSGVTQTPKHLITATGQRVTLRCSPRSGDLSVYWYQQSLDQGLQFLIQYYNGEERAKGNILERFSAQQFPDLHSELNLSSLELGDSALYFCASSVVTSATQYFGPGTRLLVL.

This rearrangement joins TRBV4-3 to TRBJ2-2; 14 bases align to TRBD2. The V gene end was trimmed by 2 bases and the J gene end by 5 bases; junction bases not matched to a gene: 4. Germline CDR1 LGHNA, CDR2 YSLEER. This CDR3 comprises 17 residues. The chain's CDR3 is CASSQRTSGRLTGELFF. CDR3 nucleotide sequence: TGCGCCAGCAGCCAAAGGACTAGCGGGAGGTTAACCGGGGAGCTGTTTTTT.

The chain recombines TRBV5-1 with TRBJ2-1, with D possibly matching TRBD2 (6 bases). Germline V lookup: CDR1 SGHRS, CDR2 YFSETQ. This CDR3 is built from 15 residues. Trimming cost V 4 bases and J 0 bases, with 11 bases left between them. The CDR3 loop is CASSIAESSYNEQFF. CDR3 bases: TGCGCCAGCAGCATAGCGGAAAGCTCCTACAATGAGCAGTTCTTC. Variable domain in full (rest from reference TRBV5-1 and TRBJ2-1): KAGVTQTPRYLIKTRGQQVTLSCSPISGHRSVSWYQQTPGQGLQFLFEYFSETQRNKGNFPGRFSGRQFSNSRSEMNVSTLELGDSALYLCASSIAESSYNEQFFGPGTRLTVL.

V usage is TRBV30 and J usage is TRBJ2-1; 8 bases match TRBD2. This CDR3 is 14 amino acids long. After removal of 7 bases from V and 3 bases from J, the junction contained 8 bases not matched to a gene. The germline V gene encodes CDR1 GTSNPN and CDR2 SVGIG (reference sequence). This CDR3 reads CASTGTRGYNEQFF. The CDR3 DNA is TGTGCCTCGACTGGGACTAGGGGCTACAATGAGCAGTTCTTC.

The chain couples TRBV6-6 to TRBJ2-1; TRBD2 agrees at 7 bases. Germline values: CDR1 MNHNY, CDR2 SVGAGI (reference sequence). After removal of 5 bases from V and 5 bases from J, the junction contained 3 bases not matched to a gene. The CDR3 totals 13 residues. CDR3 nucleotides: TGTGCCAGCAGTCTACGGGGGGACAATGAGCAGTTCTTC. This gives the protein CASSLRGDNEQFF.

V usage is TRBV11-2 and J usage is TRBJ2-7; 15 bases map to TRBD2. Germline values: CDR1 SGHAT, CDR2 FQNNGV. There are 15 residues in the CDR3. Trimming cost V 4 bases and J 3 bases; bases outside gene matches: 1. The CDR3 region is CASSSGLAGGYEQYF. CDR3 coding DNA: TGTGCCAGCAGCTCGGGACTAGCGGGAGGCTACGAGCAGTACTTC.

This clone has only one observation. This chain links TRBV5-1 with TRBJ2-2; a possible D gene is TRBD2 (6 bases). The CDR3 loop spans 15 amino acids. Germline values: CDR1 SGHRS, CDR2 YFSETQ. V was shortened by 0 bases and J by 6 bases, with 12 bases between the two germline ends. CDR3 sequence: CASSLDGSMSGELFF. The DNA of the CDR3 is TGCGCCAGCAGCTTGGACGGGAGCATGTCCGGGGAGCTGTTTTTT.

There are many counts of this clone. The chain is built from TRBV20-1 and TRBJ2-1; D not resolved. Trimming took 3 bases from V and 7 from J, leaving 7 bases between them. Germline V gene lookup returns CDR1 DFQATT and CDR2 SNEGSKA (reference sequence). The length of the CDR3 is 11 residues. The CDR3 DNA is TGCAGTGCTAGCTCGGAAAATGAGCAGTTCTTC. The encoded protein is CSASSENEQFF.

The genes are TRBV12-1 and TRBJ1-4. TRBV12-1 counts as a pseudogene. The CDR3 consists of 14 residues. As DNA, the CDR3 is TGTGCCAGCAGCGCAATTGAGGAGGGTGAAAAACTGTTTTTT. Protein product: CASSAIEEGEKLFF.

This rearrangement joins TRBV27 to TRBJ1-5; the D is unclear. The V end was cut by 5 bases, the J end by 3 bases, with 26 bases between. CDR1 is MNHEY, CDR2 SMNVEV, per germline (reference sequence). CDR3 length: 19 amino acids. The CDR3 DNA reads TGTGCCAGCAGTACAATCTCCTCCGAATTGTACAGAAACAATCAGCCCCAGCATTTT. It is translated as CASSTISSELYRNNQPQHF.

This sequence joins TRBV15 and TRBJ1-5; 10 nucleotides match TRBD1. The junction had 12 bases not matched to a gene; V was cut back by 2 bases and J by 11 bases. CDR3 length: 16 residues. The germline V gene encodes CDR1 LNHNV and CDR2 YYDKDF (reference sequence). CDR3 sequence (DNA): TGTGCCACCAGCAGACCCGGGACAGGGGTCGGAAAGGCCCAGCATTTT. Amino acids: CATSRPGTGVGKAQHF.

The rearrangement uses TRBV28 and TRBJ1-3; D unresolved. CDR3 length: 17 residues. V dropped 3 bases and J dropped 0 bases, with 15 bases sitting between them. Germline loops: CDR1 MDHEN, CDR2 SYDVKM. The CDR3 region has the DNA TGTGCCAGCAGTTTGCCCCTCGCGGGGATCTCTGGAAACACCATATATTTT. It encodes CASSLPLAGISGNTIYF.

The J gene is TRBJ2-3, the V gene TRBV19, with a possible D match to TRBD2 (6 bases). The CDR3 sequence is 16 residues long. V dropped 5 bases and J dropped 2 bases, with 17 bases sitting between them. Germline loops: CDR1 LNHDA, CDR2 SQIVND (reference sequence). CDR3 region: CASSSSRDRVTDTQYF. CDR3 nucleotides: TGTGCCAGTAGTTCATCGCGGGATAGAGTCACAGATACGCAGTATTTT. The full variable domain, completed using reference TRBV19 and TRBJ2-3, is DGGITQSPKYLFRKEGQNVTLSCEQNLNHDAMYWYRQDPGQGLRLIYYSQIVNDFQKGDIAEGYSVSREKKESFPLTVTSAQKNPTAFYLCASSSSRDRVTDTQYFGPGTRLTVL.

The J gene is TRBJ2-3, the V gene TRBV19, with TRBD2 identical over 11 bases. Trimming at V came to 2 bases and at J to 3 bases, leaving 13 bases not matched to a gene. This CDR3 spans 19 amino acids. The V gene's germline CDR1 is LNHDA and CDR2 SQIVND (reference sequence). The CDR3 here is CASSILTSGRYEKTDTQYF. The CDR3 nucleotides are TGTGCCAGTAGTATACTTACTAGCGGGAGATACGAGAAAACAGATACGCAGTATTTT.

The chain combines TRBV27 with TRBJ2-7; D is perhaps TRBD1 or TRBD2 (5 bases each). Per germline, CDR1 MNHEY and CDR2 SMNVEV (reference sequence). This CDR3 is 13 amino acids long. Trimming removed 8 bases from V and 6 bases from J, with 17 bases in between. The DNA for the CDR3 is TGTGCCAGCGCCGGGACGCCCCGGAGCGAGCAGTACTTC. Translation gives CASAGTPRSEQYF.